Each of the 21 T cell receptor beta chains below was sequenced from the same sample in a study of shared clonotypes between healthy human individuals. TCRdb's table, derived via immunoSEQ multiplex PCR, lists solely in-frame clones and lacks some. Among around 640,000 clones, approximately 96% were seen once, and the ten largest hold 0.11%. CD8 cells regarded as naive lacked CD45RO, were positively chosen for CCR7, and omitted terminally differentiated effector memory CD45RA+ cells. The sample comprised naive CD8+ T cells sorted from blood. The receptors come from a woman aged 25 to 39 in good health.

The chain employs TRBV5-1 and TRBJ2-7; D might be TRBD2 (6 bases). Germline CDR1 is SGHRS and CDR2 is YFSETQ. The CDR3 sequence is 15 residues long. V lost 1 base and J lost 0, with 11 bases in between. CDR3 residues: CASSLTRGPSYEQYF. As DNA, the CDR3 is TGCGCCAGCAGCTTGACGCGGGGCCCCTCCTACGAGCAGTACTTC.

In its sample, this clone was seen once. The V call is TRBV28, the J call TRBJ2-3; no clear D gene. Germline V gives CDR1 MDHEN, CDR2 SYDVKM. The CDR3 consists of 14 residues. The V end lost 6 bases, the J end lost 7 bases, and 17 bases lay between the germline ends. This CDR3 reads CASSPAASIHTQYF. The CDR3 bases are TGTGCCAGCAGCCCGGCGGCTAGTATTCATACGCAGTATTTT.

The rearrangement uses TRBV4-1 and TRBJ2-1; 9 bases are shared with TRBD2. CDR1 and CDR2 from the germline V gene are MGHRA and YSYEKL. This CDR3 is 20 amino acids long. Trimming at V came to 1 base and at J to 3 bases, leaving 16 bases not matched to a gene. The DNA for the CDR3 is TGCGCCAGCAGCCAAGCCGCGAACCCGATAGCGGGAGACGGCTACAATGAGCAGTTCTTC. This encodes CASSQAANPIAGDGYNEQFF.

The chain combines TRBV7-9 with TRBJ1-5; D not resolved. Germline assignment: CDR1 SEHNR and CDR2 FQNEAQ (reference sequence). The CDR3 has 12 amino acids. V lost 5 bases and J 6 bases, leaving 8 bases between the germline ends. The CDR3 bases are TGTGCCAGCAGCGTCGACACTCAGCCCCAGCATTTT. The encoded protein is CASSVDTQPQHF.

This chain uses TRBV10-3 with TRBJ2-7; perhaps TRBD1 as D (5 bases). There are 13 residues in the CDR3. Trimming cost V 6 bases and J 6 bases, with 15 bases left between them. Germline assignment: CDR1 ENHRY and CDR2 SYGVKD. The CDR3 here is CAISELTETEQYF. CDR3 DNA sequence: TGTGCCATCAGCGAGCTGACAGAGACCGAGCAGTACTTC.

This chain connects TRBV4-1 to TRBJ1-4; D ambiguous. CDR3 size: 14 residues. Germline V gives CDR1 MGHRA, CDR2 YSYEKL. Trimming pared 2 bases from V and 6 bases from J, leaving 10 bases between. The CDR3 sequence is CASSQTLGDEKLFF. The DNA of the CDR3 is TGCGCCAGCAGCCAAACACTCGGGGATGAAAAACTGTTTTTT.

The rearrangement joins TRBV5-4 to TRBJ2-7, with D perhaps TRBD1 (6 bases). Germline CDR1 reads SGHNT; CDR2 reads YYREEE (reference sequence). Trimming took off 3 bases at V and 4 bases at J, with 11 bases between the two ends. This CDR3 has 13 amino acids. CDR3 DNA sequence: TGTGCCAGCAGCTCGACGGACAGTTACGAGCAGTACTTC. Residues: CASSSTDSYEQYF. Filled out from reference TRBV5-4 and TRBJ2-7, the complete variable domain reads ETGVTQSPTHLIKTRGQQVTLRCSSQSGHNTVSWYQQALGQGPQFIFQYYREEENGRGNFPPRFSGLQFPNYSSELNVNALELDDSALYLCASSSTDSYEQYFGPGTRLTVT.

The gene calls are TRBV19 and TRBJ1-1; 8 bases fit TRBD1. This CDR3 has 16 amino acids. V was clipped by 1 base and J by 2 bases; unmatched bases: 6. CDR1 and CDR2 (germline): LNHDA, SQIVND (reference sequence). The CDR3: CASSIGQGPLNTEAFF. The CDR3 nucleotides are TGTGCCAGTAGTATAGGACAGGGGCCCCTAAACACTGAAGCTTTCTTT.

The CDR3 bases are TGTGCCAGCAGTCCCGGGACAGGGGGCGCTACCAATGAGCAGTTCTTC. Amino acids: CASSPGTGGATNEQFF. The genes are TRBV27 and TRBJ2-1; TRBD1 agrees at 12 bases. After removal of 5 bases from V and 6 bases from J, the junction contained 8 bases not matched to a gene. The germline CDR1 and CDR2 sequences are MNHEY and SMNVEV (reference sequence). This CDR3 spans 16 amino acids.

The rearrangement links TRBV13 to TRBJ2-7; 7 positions match TRBD2. CDR3 length: 15 amino acids. CDR1 is PRHDT and CDR2 is FYEKMQ in the germline V gene (reference sequence). J was trimmed by 4 bases and V by 5 bases; bases with no gene match: 11. The CDR3 DNA sequence: TGTGCCAGCAGCCCCGGTGCGGGAGCGGGGTACGAGCAGTACTTC. Its translation is CASSPGAGAGYEQYF.

This chain links TRBV5-8 with TRBJ2-1; TRBD2 matches 7 bases. Trimming took 4 bases from V and 3 from J; bases not matched to a gene: 4. Germline V gene lookup returns CDR1 SGHTS and CDR2 YDEGEE. The CDR3 loop spans 14 amino acids. CDR3 amino acids: CASSARDYYNEQFF. CDR3 bases: TGTGCCAGCAGCGCCCGGGACTACTACAATGAGCAGTTCTTC.

The sample holds one count of this clone. This chain uses TRBV7-3 with TRBJ2-6; a possible D gene is TRBD2 (5 bases). Germline CDR1 SGHTA, CDR2 FQGTGA. This CDR3 comprises 17 residues. V lost 3 bases to trimming and J lost 0 bases, with 12 bases between them. The CDR3 is CASSFRNGDSGANVLTF. In DNA, the CDR3 is TGTGCCAGCAGCTTTAGGAACGGGGACTCTGGGGCCAACGTCCTGACTTTC.

V gene TRBV2 combines with J gene TRBJ1-5, with D maybe TRBD1 (6 bases). CDR1 is SNHLY and CDR2 is FYNNEI in the germline V gene. V lost 4 bases to trimming and J lost 3 bases, with 19 bases between them. The CDR3 runs to 17 residues. CDR3 nucleotides: TGTGCCAGCAGTGTACGATCGTGGGGGCAAAACAATCAGCCCCAGCATTTT. Translation gives CASSVRSWGQNNQPQHF. Using reference TRBV2 and TRBJ1-5 for the parts outside the CDR3, the full variable domain is EPEVTQTPSHQVTQMGQEVILRCVPISNHLYFYWYRQILGQKVEFLVSFYNNEISEKSEIFDDQFSVERPDGSNFTLKIRSTKLEDSAMYFCASSVRSWGQNNQPQHFGDGTRLSIL.

This CDR3 is CAISEDRTQETQYF. The CDR3 coding sequence is TGTGCCATCAGTGAGGACAGAACCCAAGAGACCCAGTACTTC. The rearrangement links TRBV10-3 to TRBJ2-5; tentatively, D is TRBD1 (5 bases). CDR3 length: 14 residues. Germline CDR1 reads ENHRY; CDR2 reads SYGVKD. V lost 2 bases, J lost 1 base, and 8 bases lay in between.

CDR3 DNA sequence: TGTGCCAGCACTGGAGGGGACGAGCAGTACTTC. Translation: CASTGGDEQYF. This chain uses TRBV25-1 with TRBJ2-7; D is possibly TRBD2 (6 bases). This CDR3 is 11 amino acids long. Germline V gene data show CDR1 as MGHDK and CDR2 as SYGVNS. V lost 7 bases, J lost 5 bases, and 9 bases lay in between.

In regard to this clone: The same CDR3 arises from other DNA sequences in this sample as well. This sequence joins TRBV28 and TRBJ2-7, with D perhaps TRBD1 (5 bases). This CDR3 comprises 14 residues. Trimming took 5 bases from V and 2 from J, leaving 13 bases between them. Germline CDR1 reads MDHEN; CDR2 reads SYDVKM. DNA of the CDR3: TGTGCCAGCAGTCTCACAGGTTCCACCTACGAGCAGTACTTC. This gives the protein CASSLTGSTYEQYF.

As to this clone: The same CDR3 also results from other DNA sequences found in this sample. The chain recombines TRBV28 with TRBJ2-2; a weak D match, TRBD2 (5 bases). V was cut by 2 bases and J by 2 bases, with 6 bases left in between. The CDR3 is 14 amino acids. Germline-derived CDR1 and CDR2 are MDHEN and SYDVKM. The CDR3 DNA follows: TGTGCCAGCAGTTTAACGGGAAACACCGGGGAGCTGTTTTTT. Translated: CASSLTGNTGELFF.

J is TRBJ2-5 and V is TRBV10-1; D is unresolved. Trimming shortened V by 3 bases and J by 3 bases, and 8 bases separated the two germline ends. In germline, CDR1 is WNHNN, CDR2 SYGVQD (reference sequence). This CDR3 is 13 amino acids long. The CDR3 region has the DNA TGCGCCAGCAGTGATGGAGTCAAAGAGACCCAGTACTTC. It yields the protein CASSDGVKETQYF.

This clone was detected only once. The V call is TRBV7-9, the J call TRBJ2-7, with 8 bases matching TRBD1. There are 12 residues in the CDR3. V lost 4 bases and J lost 8; bases outside the gene matches: 4. Germline V gives CDR1 SEHNR, CDR2 FQNEAQ (reference sequence). The CDR3 protein is CASSSDRAQQYF. The CDR3 coding sequence is TGTGCCAGCAGCTCGGACAGGGCTCAGCAGTACTTC.

This clone was seen more than once but under ten times. The rearrangement links TRBV28 to TRBJ2-7; D is unclear. The germline gives CDR1 MDHEN, CDR2 SYDVKM. CDR3 length: 11 amino acids. The ends were cut back, 4 bases at V and 5 bases at J, with 6 bases in the middle. The CDR3 sequence: CASSWLHEQYF. CDR3 bases: TGTGCCAGCAGTTGGCTCCACGAGCAGTACTTC.

This rearrangement joins TRBV11-2 to TRBJ1-3; D is unclear. Per the germline V gene, CDR1 is SGHAT and CDR2 is FQNNGV. V was cut by 0 bases and J by 2 bases, with 14 bases left in between. This CDR3 region has 17 residues. The CDR3 nucleotides read TGTGCCAGCAGCTTAGAGGGCAGGTCCCTTACTGGAAACACCATATATTTT. The encoded protein is CASSLEGRSLTGNTIYF.